Below, 4 T cell receptor beta chains from the same sample are listed, as sequenced in a study of Ad26.COV2.S vaccination and SARS-CoV-2 variants. The assay was immunoSEQ multiplex PCR, and TCRdb's table has in-frame clones only and misses some. The repertoire includes 400,000 to 450,000 clones, 75% to 95% of them detected once, and 9% to 15% sits in the top ten. Treatment here: about 20 received Ad26.COV2.S at low or high dose, single or two shots; roughly five received placebo; per-sample allocation not given. It was on day 63 after the first vaccine or placebo injection that samples were taken. Sequencing was performed on peripheral blood, taken in a trial of Ad26.COV2.S vaccine versus placebo. The receptors here all came from a person aged 18 to 59 who received the Ad26.COV2.S COVID-19 vaccine or a placebo.

The chain recombines TRBV30 with TRBJ2-1, with D possibly called TRBD1 or TRBD2 (6 bases each). V lost 0 bases, J lost 6 bases, and 15 bases lay in between. In germline, CDR1 is GTSNPN, CDR2 SVGIG (reference sequence). This CDR3 contains 15 residues. The CDR3 region is CAWSVRGRIGNEQFF. CDR3 DNA: TGTGCCTGGAGTGTGAGGGGGAGGATTGGCAATGAGCAGTTCTTC.

The chain is built from TRBV4-3 and TRBJ1-2; possible D gene TRBD1, 5 bases. Trimming took 0 bases from V and 8 from J, leaving 16 bases between them. This CDR3 has 15 residues. The germline CDR1 and CDR2 sequences are LGHNA and YSLEER. The CDR3 DNA reads TGCGCCAGCAGCCAAGATGAGGGCCAGGGAAGGGGCTACACCTTC. Amino acids: CASSQDEGQGRGYTF.

V gene TRBV7-2 combines with J gene TRBJ2-1, with D maybe TRBD2 (5 bases). The CDR3 totals 14 residues. V lost 1 base, J lost 5 bases, and 9 bases lay in between. Germline CDR1 SGHTA, CDR2 FQGNSA. CDR3 in amino acids: CASSLVWGDNEQFF. CDR3 sequence (DNA): TGTGCCAGCAGCTTAGTCTGGGGAGACAATGAGCAGTTCTTC.

Written as DNA, the CDR3 is TGCAGCGTTGAAGGGGCAGGCGGCTATGGCTACACCTTC. Its protein product is CSVEGAGGYGYTF. The V call is TRBV29-1, the J call TRBJ1-2, with D hard to call. The germline V and J ends were trimmed by 1 base and 4 bases, with 10 bases remaining between them. The length of the CDR3 is 13 residues. Germline V lookup: CDR1 SQVTM, CDR2 ANQGSEA. Variable domain in full (rest from reference TRBV29-1 and TRBJ1-2): SAVISQKPSRDICQRGTSLTIQCQVDSQVTMMFWYRQQPGQSLTLIATANQGSEATYESGFVIDKFPISRPNLTFSTLTVSNMSPEDSSIYLCSVEGAGGYGYTFGSGTRLTVV.